The clone carrying this T cell receptor beta chain has more than one count but fewer than ten. Its antigen is currently unknown. The data stem from a study of T cell repertoires in cytomegalovirus infection. With 6 bases removed from V and 3 bases from J, the gap between germline ends came to 14 bases. Per the germline V gene, CDR1 is SNHLY and CDR2 is FYNNEI. The CDR3 is 14 amino acids. General study findings and limits: The study found HLA-C-restricted CMV-specific TCR beta clonotypes dominating the ex vivo response.

TCRdb itself ran the reads through MiXCR, one entry per CDR3 protein. The sample includes about 190,000 distinct CDR3 sequences, about a tenth of them seen just once. The source material was PBMCs. This receptor was obtained from a human donor in good health (CMV status not recorded). Some clones in this sample may be carry-over from other donors' samples. The genes are TRBV2 and TRBJ1-2, with D uncertain. The CDR3 is CASRKDWAYYGYTF. Here the CDR3 DNA reads TGTGCCAGCAGGAAGGACTGGGCATACTATGGCTACACCTTC.